This is a list of T cell receptor beta chains from one sample in a study of HIV-infected patients and healthy controls. Each CDR3 protein gets one entry after TCRdb re-called the 5' RACE reads with MiXCR. The sample holds around 9,000 distinct CDR3 sequences, under 6% seen once. The sample comprised blood. The receptor set was obtained from an adult in good health. CDR3s include the opening cysteine and the closing phenylalanine or tryptophan. The order of the fields is clone size, D gene, J gene, V gene, CDR3 DNA, CDR3 protein. A D gene is named only where the DNA matches it firmly. For some rows the clone size is stated as once, few or many, or as a class when expanded; others skip it.

medium-sized,-,TRBJ1-1,TRBV12-3/TRBV12-4,TGTGCCAGCAGTTCAGGGGACAACACTGAAGCTTTCTTT,CASSSGDNTEAFF
few,-,TRBJ2-3,TRBV15,TGTGCCACCAGCTTTCGTCGGGGACATGTCACAGATACGCAGTATTTT,CATSFRRGHVTDTQYF
many,-,TRBJ2-1,TRBV7-3,TGTGCCAGCAGCCCCACGAGCTACAATGAGCAGTTCTTC,CASSPTSYNEQFF
-,-,TRBJ2-2,TRBV19,TGTGCCAGTAGTATCGGGACTCTTAAGACCGGGGAGCTGTTTTTT,CASSIGTLKTGELFF
few,-,TRBJ1-4,TRBV28,TGTGCCAGCAGTTTTGTCCTCTCGGTTGGAGAAAAACTGTTTTTT,CASSFVLSVGEKLFF
few,-,TRBJ2-3,TRBV27,TGTGCCAGCAGTTCCGTCCAAGACCCCACAGATACGCAGTATTTT,CASSSVQDPTDTQYF
medium-sized,-,TRBJ2-5,TRBV5-1,TGCGCCAGCAGCTTCTTAGTGCAAGAGACCCAGTACTTC,CASSFLVQETQYF
few,-,TRBJ1-5,TRBV12-3/TRBV12-4,TGTGCCACGACGACAGGAGACCAGCCCCAGCATTTT,CATTTGDQPQHF
many,-,TRBJ2-1,TRBV3-1,TGTGCCAGCAGCCAAGGGCTTAGCTCCTACAATGAGCAGTTCTTC,CASSQGLSSYNEQFF
many,-,TRBJ1-5,TRBV18,TGTGCCAGCGCAAAGGGGGGCAATCAGCCCCAGCATTTT,CASAKGGNQPQHF
medium-sized,-,TRBJ1-6,TRBV20-1,TGCAGTGCAAAGCAGAGTAACTATAATTCACCCCTCCACTTT,CSAKQSNYNSPLHF
many,-,TRBJ2-3,TRBV2,TGTGCCAGCAGTGAAGCGCACCCGGGTCGAATAGCGGACACAGATACGCAGTATTTT,CASSEAHPGRIADTDTQYF
many,TRBD1,TRBJ2-5,TRBV18,TGTGCCAGCTCGACCGGACAGGGGAGTCAAGAGACCCAGTACTTC,CASSTGQGSQETQYF
medium-sized,TRBD2,TRBJ2-1,TRBV6-1,TGTGCCAGCAGTGCCGAGCGGGAGGCTTACAATGAGCAGTTCTTC,CASSAEREAYNEQFF
medium-sized,TRBD1,TRBJ2-4,TRBV23-1,TGCGCCAGCAGTCGACCGGGACAGCTAGCCAAAAACATTCAGTACTTC,CASSRPGQLAKNIQYF
many,-,TRBJ1-5,TRBV19,TGTGCCAGTAGTCTGATGACGGGACATCAGCCCCAGCATTTT,CASSLMTGHQPQHF
-,-,TRBJ1-2,TRBV28,TGTGCCAGCAGTTTAGGGGCTGGTGGCTACACCTTC,CASSLGAGGYTF
medium-sized,TRBD2,TRBJ2-3,TRBV5-1,TGCGCCAGCAGCTTGGAAGTGGCAGCCCCGGGAGGCTATTTT,CASSLEVAAPGGYF
medium-sized,-,TRBJ2-6,TRBV7-9,TGTGCCAGCAGCCCATCTGGGGCCAACGTCCTGACTTTC,CASSPSGANVLTF
-,-,TRBJ1-1,TRBV30,TGTGCCTGGAGTCGGCCCCGGTCACAAGCTTTCTTT,CAWSRPRSQAFF
medium-sized,-,TRBJ2-3,TRBV7-3,TGTGCCAGCAGCCTGTCGGGGGGCCCCACAGATACGCAGTATTTT,CASSLSGGPTDTQYF
many,-,TRBJ2-1,TRBV7-3,TGTGCCAGCAGCTTGAACAGGGTCAATGAGCAGTTCTTC,CASSLNRVNEQFF
many,-,TRBJ2-5,TRBV11-2,TGTGCCAGCAGCTTGGGCGGTAACAGGGTAGTCGAGACCCAGTACTTC,CASSLGGNRVVETQYF
-,-,TRBJ1-6,TRBV4-3,TGCGCCAGCAGCCAAGATCCTCGGACGGGGAAGCTACCCCTCCACTTT,CASSQDPRTGKLPLHF
medium-sized,-,TRBJ1-5,TRBV3-1,TGTGCCAGCAGCCAAGATTATGGGAGGGTCCAGCCCCAGCATTTT,CASSQDYGRVQPQHF
-,-,TRBJ2-5,TRBV10-3,TGTGCCATCAGTGGACAGCAAGAGACCCAGTACTTC,CAISGQQETQYF
medium-sized,-,TRBJ2-1,TRBV6-5,TGTGCCAGCAGACCGGTTAACTACAATGAGCAGTTCTTC,CASRPVNYNEQFF
medium-sized,TRBD2,TRBJ2-1,TRBV20-1,TGCAGTGCTAGAAGACTAGCGGGGCTCGGGGAGCAGTTCTTC,CSARRLAGLGEQFF
many,-,TRBJ2-1,TRBV5-4,TGTGCCAGCAGCTTGCGGCCGCCAGGACGCCTCCCAAACTACAATGAGCAGTTCTTC,CASSLRPPGRLPNYNEQFF
many,-,TRBJ2-3,TRBV12-3/TRBV12-4,TGTGCCAGCAGTGCTACTAGCACAGATACGCAGTATTTT,CASSATSTDTQYF
medium-sized,-,TRBJ2-2,TRBV7-8,TGTGCCAGCAGCTTCCCTTGGGATGGGTCCGGGGAGCTGTTTTTT,CASSFPWDGSGELFF
-,-,TRBJ2-1,TRBV5-4,TGTGCCAGCAGCTTGGGGCAGGGGAGTTCCAATGAGCAGTTCTTC,CASSLGQGSSNEQFF
many,-,TRBJ2-1,TRBV9,TGTGCCAGCACCCAGATGAGCTCCTACAATGAGCAGTTCTTC,CASTQMSSYNEQFF
medium-sized,-,TRBJ1-4,TRBV2,TGTGCCAGCAGCCTAGAGGCCCCAGGGATTGGTGAAAAACTGTTTTTT,CASSLEAPGIGEKLFF
-,TRBD1,TRBJ2-3,TRBV18,TGTGCCAGCCAAGGAATCGGGACAGAAACAGATACGCAGTATTTT,CASQGIGTETDTQYF
medium-sized,-,TRBJ1-4,TRBV4-2,TGTGCCAGCAGCCAAGATTCGGGTAATGATGAAAAACTGTTTTTT,CASSQDSGNDEKLFF
many,-,TRBJ2-2,TRBV12-3/TRBV12-4,TGTGCCAGCAGTTTACGGCTCAAGACCGGGGAGCTGTTTTTT,CASSLRLKTGELFF
medium-sized,TRBD1,TRBJ2-5,TRBV29-1,TGCAGCGTTCTAGGCCGGGACAGGGGGCAAGAGACCCAGTACTTC,CSVLGRDRGQETQYF
medium-sized,-,TRBJ2-2,TRBV25-1,TGTGCCAGCAACTTTCGTACCGGGGAGCTGTTTTTT,CASNFRTGELFF
many,-,TRBJ2-4,TRBV30,TGTGCCTGGAGTGTATGGGACCCATTTAGCCAAAACATTCAGTACTTC,CAWSVWDPFSQNIQYF
many,-,TRBJ2-3,TRBV25-1,TGTGCCAGCAGTGGAAGCGGGACAGATACGCAGTATTTT,CASSGSGTDTQYF